This T cell receptor beta chain originates from a study of blood T cell repertoires in COVID-19. About the research overall: Sites in the United States, Italy and Spain provided acute and convalescent COVID-19 samples.

Under the authors' procedure: Amplifying reference gene primers gave estimates of nucleated cell counts. Data came from immunoSEQ multiplex PCR; TCRdb stores just in-frame clones and leaves some out. V and J calls plus clone size are reproduced from that table; the DNA served to infer D and trimming. The sample consists of 100,000 to 150,000 clones, around 84% of them appearing once. V lost 4 bases to trimming and J lost 9 bases; unmatched junction nucleotides: 11. Germline values: CDR1 KGHDR, CDR2 SFDVKD. There are 14 residues in the CDR3. This sequence was found in a woman older than 75 with acute or convalescent COVID-19. This chain uses TRBV24-1 with TRBJ2-7, with 7 bases aligning to TRBD1. The sequencing sample was made of peripheral blood. The DNA of the CDR3 is TGTGCCACCAGTGAGTCCGGGACAGAAATCGGGCAGTACTTC. It is translated as CATSESGTEIGQYF.